These 16 T cell receptor beta chains were sequenced from one sample in a study of vaccination effects on CD4 cells after COVID-19. The antigens these receptors bind are not known. TCRdb's table, derived via immunoSEQ multiplex PCR, lists solely in-frame clones and lacks some. The sample holds approximately 82,000 clones, around 70% seen once. ViraFEST expansion of antigen-specific CD4+ T cells with viral peptide pools preceded sequencing. Having been cultured for about 10 days, the cells underwent CD4+ T cell isolation. The sequencing here drew on CD4+ T cells from PBMCs cultured with HCoV-229E spike peptides, taken before COVID-19 vaccination. These receptor sequences come from a human donor who received a COVID-19 vaccine.

This clone was observed a few times. The genes are TRBV3-1 (or the pseudogene TRBV3-2) and TRBJ2-1, with D unresolved. Germline values: CDR1 LGHDT, CDR2 YNNKEL (reference sequence). The V end was cut by 4 bases, the J end by 4 bases, with 11 bases between. CDR3 size: 14 residues. CDR3 sequence: CASSRQQDYNEQFF. DNA of the CDR3: TGTGCCAGCAGCCGCCAGCAGGATTACAATGAGCAGTTCTTC.

In this sample, this clone turned up a few times. The V and J genes are TRBV7-2 and TRBJ1-2, with D maybe TRBD1 (6 bases). The germline V and J ends were trimmed by 3 bases and 7 bases, with 12 bases remaining between them. The CDR3 runs to 13 residues. The germline gives CDR1 SGHTA, CDR2 FQGNSA. CDR3 nucleotide sequence: TGTGCCAGCAGCTTGGCGGGGGGCTTTGGCTACACCTTC. It is translated as CASSLAGGFGYTF. The full variable domain, completed using reference TRBV7-2 and TRBJ1-2, is GAGVSQSPSNKVTEKGKDVELRCDPISGHTALYWYRQSLGQGLEFLIYFQGNSAPDKSGLPSDRFSAERTGGSVSTLTIQRTQQEDSAVYLCASSLAGGFGYTFGSGTRLTVV.

This clone was seen more than once but under ten times. The chain joins TRBV19 to TRBJ1-1, with a possible D match to TRBD1 (5 bases). Trimming pared 6 bases from V and 5 bases from J, leaving 16 bases between. This CDR3 spans 14 amino acids. The germline V gene has CDR1 LNHDA and CDR2 SQIVND (reference sequence). CDR3 coding DNA: TGTGCCAGTAGCGTTCAGGGTGTAAGGACTGAAGCTTTCTTT. It translates to CASSVQGVRTEAFF.

V gene TRBV2 combines with J gene TRBJ2-3; TRBD1 matches 9 bases. The CDR3 is 16 amino acids. Per germline, CDR1 SNHLY and CDR2 FYNNEI. V shed 7 bases and J 1 base; nucleotides not matched to a gene: 9. For the CDR3, the DNA is TGTGCCAGCACACTGACAGGGGGAGTTGGCACAGATACGCAGTATTTT. As protein: CASTLTGGVGTDTQYF.

This chain uses TRBV23-1 with TRBJ2-1; D not certain. Being an ORF, TRBV23-1 has a function that is uncertain. This CDR3 comprises 16 residues. V gave up 2 bases and J gave up 5 bases, with 16 bases separating them. CDR3 DNA sequence: TGCGCCAGCAGTCAAGCCAAAAAGCCAGGTAACAATGAGCAGTTCTTC. It translates to CASSQAKKPGNNEQFF.

The chain links TRBV29-1 to TRBJ1-4; maybe TRBD1 (6 bases). The germline CDR1 and CDR2 sequences are SQVTM and ANQGSEA. V gave up 7 bases and J gave up 3 bases, with 15 bases separating them. This CDR3 contains 14 residues. The CDR3 DNA follows: TGCAGCGGCCAGTTGGACAGCTCTAATGAAAAACTGTTTTTT. Encoded protein: CSGQLDSSNEKLFF.

This clone was detected a few times. V and J are TRBV5-1 and TRBJ1-6; D is unclear. V lost 7 bases to trimming and J lost 6 bases, with 5 bases between them. Germline V gene data show CDR1 as SGHRS and CDR2 as YFSETQ. The CDR3 runs 11 residues. The CDR3 sequence: CASGINSPLHF. CDR3 sequence (DNA): TGCGCCAGCGGGATTAATTCACCCCTCCACTTT.

V and J are TRBV7-2 and TRBJ2-1, with D hard to call. The germline CDR1 and CDR2 sequences are SGHTA and FQGNSA. Trimming shortened V by 0 bases and J by 4 bases, and 10 bases separated the two germline ends. The CDR3 consists of 15 residues. The CDR3 reads CASSLAPQNYNEQFF. Written as DNA, the CDR3 is TGTGCCAGCAGCTTAGCACCACAAAATTACAATGAGCAGTTCTTC.

This chain joins TRBV19 and TRBJ1-2, with TRBD1 matching 8 bases. Germline V gene sequence: CDR1 LNHDA, CDR2 SQIVND (reference sequence). This CDR3 is 13 amino acids long. V lost 8 bases and J lost 7; bases outside the gene matches: 9. CDR3 coding DNA: TGTGCCAGTTCCTTTATGACAGGGGTTGGCTACACCTTC. Its protein product is CASSFMTGVGYTF.

V gene TRBV7-8 combines with J gene TRBJ2-2, with D possibly TRBD2 on 7 matching bases. The CDR3 is 16 residues long. Germline V gene sequence: CDR1 SGHVS, CDR2 FQNEAQ. The V end lost 5 bases, the J end lost 0 bases, and 13 bases lay between the germline ends. The DNA of the CDR3 is TGTGCCAGCAGCGGATTGCGGGGGCCGAACACCGGGGAGCTGTTTTTT. Its protein product is CASSGLRGPNTGELFF. The complete variable domain, with remaining parts taken from reference TRBV7-8 and TRBJ2-2, reads GAGVSQSPRYKVAKRGQDVALRCDPISGHVSLFWYQQALGQGPEFLTYFQNEAQLDKSGLPSDRFFAERPEGSVSTLKIQRTQQEDSAVYLCASSGLRGPNTGELFFGEGSRLTVL.

The V gene is TRBV27, the J gene TRBJ2-2; 10 bases fit TRBD1. Unmatched junction bases numbered 11, after V lost 5 bases and J lost 8 bases. Germline lookup yields CDR1 MNHEY and CDR2 SMNVEV (reference sequence). CDR3 length equals 16 residues. CDR3 residues: CASSKLGTGARGELFF. The CDR3 DNA follows: TGTGCCAGCAGTAAGCTCGGGACAGGGGCTCGGGGGGAGCTGTTTTTT.

This sequence joins TRBV7-2 and TRBJ1-1; tentative D call: TRBD1 (5 bases). V lost 5 bases and J 1 base, leaving 20 bases between the germline ends. This CDR3 has 17 residues. Per the germline V gene, CDR1 is SGHTA and CDR2 is FQGNSA. CDR3 sequence: CASSPRGTGQRNTEAFF. In DNA, the CDR3 is TGTGCCAGCAGCCCAAGAGGTACGGGGCAGCGGAACACTGAAGCTTTCTTT.

This clone was counted between two and nine times. The chain carries TRBV5-1 and TRBJ2-3; 7 bases map to TRBD1. Germline CDR1 SGHRS, CDR2 YFSETQ. The CDR3 spans 14 residues. J lost 1 base, V lost 2 bases, and 1 base had no gene match. The CDR3: CASSFGQGTDTQYF. The CDR3 coding sequence is TGCGCCAGCAGCTTTGGACAGGGCACAGATACGCAGTATTTT.

The chain is built from TRBV18 and TRBJ1-2; the match to TRBD1 covers 7 bases. This CDR3 region has 16 residues. The V gene's germline CDR1 is KGHSH and CDR2 LQKENI. With 3 bases clipped from V and 1 base from J, the junction kept 8 bases outside the gene matches. CDR3 coding DNA: TGTGCCAGCTCACCCCCCGTGGACAGGCTTAACTATGGCTACACCTTC. This translates into CASSPPVDRLNYGYTF.

The V call is TRBV14, the J call TRBJ1-2; 12 bases line up with TRBD1. CDR3 length: 17 amino acids. V was pared by 1 base and J by 3 bases, with 6 bases of the junction left unmatched. The germline V gene has CDR1 SGHDN and CDR2 FVKESK. The CDR3: CASSQVTGTGGYYGYTF. The DNA for the CDR3 is TGTGCCAGCAGCCAAGTTACCGGGACAGGGGGCTACTATGGCTACACCTTC.

The gene calls are TRBV24-1 and TRBJ1-2; D gene unclear. Trimming stripped 2 bases from V and 8 bases from J, with 14 bases between. Germline values: CDR1 KGHDR, CDR2 SFDVKD. The CDR3 consists of 14 residues. CDR3 protein: CATSDSPGLGGYTF. The CDR3 nucleotides read TGTGCCACCAGTGATTCTCCCGGGCTTGGGGGCTACACCTTC.